This record concerns one T cell receptor beta chain sequence. Its cognate antigen has yet to be identified. Within one base of it there is no much larger clone, and no base qualities were kept. Whole blood was collected in K2EDTA tubes by collaborating institutions according to the institutions' own protocols. For TCRbeta analysis, collaborator samples were shipped as frozen whole blood, as isolated PBMCs, or as DNA extracted from either sample type. The sample comes from a study of blood T cell repertoires in COVID-19 (TCRdb year 2020). In the study overall: Samples from collaborators originated in the United States, Italy and Spain and spanned both the acute and convalescent phases of COVID-19. Nearly every sample came with metadata listing a de-identified subject ID, COVID-19 status, age in years and sex. The repertoires were made available in a free public database intended to serve as a resource for research on the immune response to SARS-CoV-2. Where available, HLA class I and class II types were obtained from metadata supplied by the sample provider rather than from assay-based typing. The prospective study material was composed of cDNA or gDNA derived from T cells, B-cell-depleted T cells, or PBMCs. Deeply sampled blood TCRbeta repertoires from subjects exposed to, actively infected with, or recovered from COVID-19 were included in the dataset. The samples were drawn from two sources: the first 160 participants of the ongoing ImmuneRACE study, and 1,200 or so subjects contributed by 6 global collaborators.

What the study reported, not specific to this receptor: The quantity of clinical and demographic metadata differed by source and by participant and was supplied without curation.

TCRbeta CDR3 regions were amplified from genomic DNA using the immunoSEQ Assay, a bias-controlled multiplex PCR. Processing in the source paper ran as follows. The number of nucleated cells in each sample was estimated from the amplification of reference gene primers within the assay. To quantify the absolute abundance of each unique TCRbeta CDR3 rearrangement, sequence reads were collapsed and filtered. For each sample, productive Simpson clonality was calculated as the square root of Simpson's diversity index across productive rearrangements. Entries here come from immuneACCESS through TCRdb and include only in-frame sequences with V and J called. Some clones fail to appear in such tables; in the studies checked, an unresolved V gene covers under half of the shortfall, and the cause of the remainder is unknown. That table is the source of V, J and clone size, and D and trimming were worked out from the DNA. For this sample there are about 78,000 clones; about 89% appear just once. The ten largest clonotypes hold around 2% of the sample.

The sequence was collected from a woman aged 60-75 years with acute or convalescent COVID-19. What was sequenced was peripheral blood.

In nucleotides, the sequence is TGTGCCAGCAGCTTAAATGGAGCGGGGGGCTACACCTTC. This yields the protein CASSLNGAGGYTF. This chain is built from TRBV7-2 and TRBJ1-2; no D gene call is confident. Spanning cysteine to phenylalanine, the CDR3 consists of 13 amino acids. Only the CDR3 portion is preserved as DNA: 39 bases, with reading frame beginning at the first base. V was cut back by 2 bases and J by 8 bases, leaving a gap of 12 bases between them. Looking up the germline V gene yields CDR1 SGHTA and CDR2 FQGNSA.